These T cell receptor beta chains were read from a single sample in a study of OX40 agonist ivuxolimab in advanced cancers. TCRdb's copy holds only in-frame clones and misses some; the assay was immunoSEQ multiplex PCR. The table has some 74,000 clones, around 86% seen once. The sequenced sample was CD4+ or CD8+ T cells sorted from blood, obtained in a trial of the OX40 agonist ivuxolimab. The receptor source for this set is an adult with an advanced solid tumor such as melanoma, head and neck, liver or kidney cancer. CDR3s include the opening cysteine and the closing phenylalanine or tryptophan. D genes are given only for firm matches. The size field is filled for only some rows; it gives once, few, many or a size class.

clone_size: NA
d_call: TRBD2
v_call: TRBV4-2
j_call: TRBJ2-3
cdr3_nt: TGTGCCAGCAGCCAACGAGGACTAGCGGGGCTCACAGATACGCAGTATTTT
cdr3_aa: CASSQRGLAGLTDTQYF

clone_size: NA
d_call: NA
v_call: TRBV6-6
j_call: TRBJ1-5
cdr3_nt: TGTGCCAGCACCAAGCTGATTAGCAATCAGCCCCAGCATTTT
cdr3_aa: CASTKLISNQPQHF

clone_size: NA
d_call: NA
v_call: TRBV28
j_call: TRBJ1-2
cdr3_nt: TGTGCCAGCAAGGGGGAGAAACGTAGGTCCTATGGCTACACCTTC
cdr3_aa: CASKGEKRRSYGYTF

clone_size: NA
d_call: TRBD1
v_call: TRBV30
j_call: TRBJ2-3
cdr3_nt: TGTGCCAATACAGGGGTCGCTAAAGATACGCAGTATTTT
cdr3_aa: CANTGVAKDTQYF

clone_size: NA
d_call: NA
v_call: TRBV28
j_call: TRBJ1-5
cdr3_nt: TGTGCCAGCAGTTTGGGGACGGAGAATCAGCCCCAGCATTTT
cdr3_aa: CASSLGTENQPQHF

clone_size: NA
d_call: NA
v_call: TRBV2
j_call: TRBJ1-2
cdr3_nt: TGTGCCAGCAGTCTCCGGGACTCTCGATTTTATGGCTACACCTTC
cdr3_aa: CASSLRDSRFYGYTF

clone_size: NA
d_call: NA
v_call: TRBV5-1
j_call: TRBJ2-4
cdr3_nt: TGCGCCAGCAGCCCCGGACAGACCTTAGCCAAAAACATTCAGTACTTC
cdr3_aa: CASSPGQTLAKNIQYF

clone_size: NA
d_call: TRBD2
v_call: TRBV5-1
j_call: TRBJ2-5
cdr3_nt: TGCGCCAGCAGCCCCGGACTAGCGGGAGCAAGTCGGGAGACCCAGTACTTC
cdr3_aa: CASSPGLAGASRETQYF

clone_size: NA
d_call: TRBD1
v_call: TRBV7-2
j_call: TRBJ1-4
cdr3_nt: TGTGCCAGCAGTCAGGGACAGGGCGTAACTAATGAAAAACTGTTTTTT
cdr3_aa: CASSQGQGVTNEKLFF

clone_size: once
d_call: NA
v_call: TRBV21-1
j_call: TRBJ2-5
cdr3_nt: TGTGCCAGCAGCAAAACCGACGTCCTACAAGAGACCCAGTACTTC
cdr3_aa: CASSKTDVLQETQYF

clone_size: once
d_call: TRBD1
v_call: TRBV19
j_call: TRBJ1-5
cdr3_nt: TGTGCCAGTAGAAGGGGGCGTAATAGCAATCAGCCCCAGCATTTT
cdr3_aa: CASRRGRNSNQPQHF

clone_size: NA
d_call: NA
v_call: TRBV7-2
j_call: TRBJ2-5
cdr3_nt: TGTGCCAGCAGCTTGGGTAGGGGGGTTCAAGAGACCCAGTACTTC
cdr3_aa: CASSLGRGVQETQYF

clone_size: NA
d_call: NA
v_call: TRBV9
j_call: TRBJ2-5
cdr3_nt: TGTGCCAGCAGCACGACACCCCGCCGTACGGAGACCCAGTACTTC
cdr3_aa: CASSTTPRRTETQYF

clone_size: few
d_call: NA
v_call: TRBV5-6
j_call: TRBJ1-4
cdr3_nt: TGTGCCAGCAGCCTTGATATATCCAGTGAAAAACTGTTTTTT
cdr3_aa: CASSLDISSEKLFF

clone_size: few
d_call: TRBD1
v_call: TRBV11-2
j_call: TRBJ2-7
cdr3_nt: TGTGCCAGCAGCTCCCTGACAGGGGGAGGCTACGAGCAGTACTTC
cdr3_aa: CASSSLTGGGYEQYF

clone_size: NA
d_call: NA
v_call: TRBV6-5
j_call: TRBJ1-1
cdr3_nt: TGTGCCAGCAGTTCGACACTGAACACTGAAGCTTTCTTT
cdr3_aa: CASSSTLNTEAFF

clone_size: NA
d_call: NA
v_call: TRBV7-3
j_call: TRBJ2-3
cdr3_nt: TGTGCCAGCAGCCACGGGACGTTCCCCACAGATACGCAGTATTTT
cdr3_aa: CASSHGTFPTDTQYF

clone_size: NA
d_call: TRBD1
v_call: TRBV18
j_call: TRBJ1-1
cdr3_nt: TGTGCCAGCTCACCACAGGGGACAGCCAACACTGAAGCTTTCTTT
cdr3_aa: CASSPQGTANTEAFF

clone_size: NA
d_call: TRBD2
v_call: TRBV5-1
j_call: TRBJ2-3
cdr3_nt: TGCGCCAGCAGCCTCCTAGCGGGAGCTTCAGATACGCAGTATTTT
cdr3_aa: CASSLLAGASDTQYF

clone_size: NA
d_call: NA
v_call: TRBV5-1
j_call: TRBJ1-1
cdr3_nt: TGCGCCAGCAGCATAGACACTGAAGCTTTCTTT
cdr3_aa: CASSIDTEAFF

clone_size: few
d_call: NA
v_call: TRBV12-5
j_call: TRBJ1-3
cdr3_nt: TGTGCTAGTTCCTGGGGGTCTGGAAACACCATATATTTT
cdr3_aa: CASSWGSGNTIYF

clone_size: NA
d_call: TRBD1
v_call: TRBV19
j_call: TRBJ1-2
cdr3_nt: TGTGCCAGTAGTATCCGGGACAGGGGGCTTAACTATGGCTACACCTTC
cdr3_aa: CASSIRDRGLNYGYTF

clone_size: NA
d_call: NA
v_call: TRBV7-9
j_call: TRBJ2-7
cdr3_nt: TGTGCCAGCAGCTTAGCCTCCGAGGTATACGAGCAGTACTTC
cdr3_aa: CASSLASEVYEQYF

clone_size: NA
d_call: TRBD2
v_call: TRBV5-1
j_call: TRBJ2-5
cdr3_nt: TGCGCCAGCAGCTTGGATCGTAGCGGGAGGGTGTGGGAGACCCAGTACTTC
cdr3_aa: CASSLDRSGRVWETQYF

clone_size: NA
d_call: TRBD1
v_call: TRBV5-1
j_call: TRBJ2-1
cdr3_nt: TGCGCCAGCAGCCGGGACAGGACAGGGGCCGGGAATGAGCAGTTCTTC
cdr3_aa: CASSRDRTGAGNEQFF

clone_size: NA
d_call: NA
v_call: TRBV5-4
j_call: TRBJ1-6
cdr3_nt: TGTGCCAGCAGCCAAGATCGAGTACAGGCATCACCCCTCCACTTT
cdr3_aa: CASSQDRVQASPLHF

clone_size: few
d_call: TRBD2
v_call: TRBV27
j_call: TRBJ2-7
cdr3_nt: TGTGCCAGCAGTCCAGGACTAGCGGGAGTGGGAGAGCAGTACTTC
cdr3_aa: CASSPGLAGVGEQYF

clone_size: NA
d_call: TRBD1
v_call: TRBV6-1
j_call: TRBJ2-5
cdr3_nt: TGTGCCAGCAAGAGGGCAGGGGGCGGGGAGACCCAGTACTTC
cdr3_aa: CASKRAGGGETQYF

clone_size: NA
d_call: NA
v_call: TRBV2
j_call: TRBJ2-1
cdr3_nt: TGTGCCAGCAGCCCCCCGAAGAGACCCCGCGGCTCCTACAATGAGCAGTTCTTC
cdr3_aa: CASSPPKRPRGSYNEQFF

clone_size: NA
d_call: NA
v_call: TRBV2
j_call: TRBJ2-7
cdr3_nt: TGTACCAGCATCGTGTCCTACGAGCAGTACTTC
cdr3_aa: CTSIVSYEQYF

clone_size: NA
d_call: NA
v_call: TRBV5-1
j_call: TRBJ2-2
cdr3_nt: TGCGCCAGCAGCTTGGCCCCAGCCGGGGACACCGGGGAGCTGTTTTTT
cdr3_aa: CASSLAPAGDTGELFF

clone_size: NA
d_call: NA
v_call: TRBV7-2
j_call: TRBJ2-1
cdr3_nt: TGTGCCAGCAGCCAGGGACAGGGGATCCCCGGGACTAGCGGCCTCCTTGCGTTCTTC
cdr3_aa: CASSQGQGIPGTSGLLAFF

clone_size: few
d_call: NA
v_call: TRBV28
j_call: TRBJ1-2
cdr3_nt: TGTGCCAGCAGCGGGACGGCATATGGCTACACCTTC
cdr3_aa: CASSGTAYGYTF

clone_size: medium-sized
d_call: NA
v_call: TRBV11-2
j_call: TRBJ2-5
cdr3_nt: TGTGCCAGCAGCTCCCCGGGTCGAAGAGAGACCCAGTACTTC
cdr3_aa: CASSSPGRRETQYF

clone_size: NA
d_call: NA
v_call: TRBV6-1
j_call: TRBJ2-3
cdr3_nt: TGTGCCAGCAGTGAAATCTACGGGACAAGTACCACAGATACGCAGTATTTT
cdr3_aa: CASSEIYGTSTTDTQYF

clone_size: NA
d_call: NA
v_call: TRBV21-1
j_call: TRBJ2-2
cdr3_nt: TGTGCCAGCAGCAAAGTATTTAGGACAGGGGGTTACACCGGGGAGCTGTTTTTT
cdr3_aa: CASSKVFRTGGYTGELFF

clone_size: NA
d_call: NA
v_call: TRBV11-2
j_call: TRBJ1-1
cdr3_nt: TGTGCCAGCACCCGAGGGACGGCGAACACTGAAGCTTTCTTT
cdr3_aa: CASTRGTANTEAFF

clone_size: NA
d_call: NA
v_call: TRBV6-5
j_call: TRBJ2-5
cdr3_nt: TGTGCCAGCAGTTACGGGGAGACCCAGTACTTC
cdr3_aa: CASSYGETQYF

clone_size: NA
d_call: NA
v_call: TRBV11-2
j_call: TRBJ2-1
cdr3_nt: TGTGCCAGCAGCTTAGGAGTAGGTGAGCAGTTCTTC
cdr3_aa: CASSLGVGEQFF

clone_size: NA
d_call: TRBD1
v_call: TRBV18
j_call: TRBJ2-2
cdr3_nt: TGTGCCAGCTCACCGTTCGACAGGGCGACCACCGGGGAGCTGTTTTTT
cdr3_aa: CASSPFDRATTGELFF

clone_size: NA
d_call: NA
v_call: TRBV29-1
j_call: TRBJ2-2
cdr3_nt: TGCAGCGTTGAGTTGTTTAGACAGGAGATCCCCGGGGAGCTGTTTTTT
cdr3_aa: CSVELFRQEIPGELFF

clone_size: NA
d_call: NA
v_call: TRBV5-4
j_call: TRBJ1-1
cdr3_nt: TGTGCCAGCAGCTTGGACATCGTGAACACTGAAGCTTTCTTT
cdr3_aa: CASSLDIVNTEAFF

clone_size: few
d_call: TRBD2
v_call: TRBV2
j_call: TRBJ2-2
cdr3_nt: TGTGCCAGCAGTATGACTAGCATCACCGGGGAGCTGTTTTTT
cdr3_aa: CASSMTSITGELFF

clone_size: NA
d_call: NA
v_call: TRBV18
j_call: TRBJ1-1
cdr3_nt: TGTGCCAGCTCACCGGCCAGAGACACTGAAGCTTTCTTT
cdr3_aa: CASSPARDTEAFF

clone_size: NA
d_call: TRBD1
v_call: TRBV2
j_call: TRBJ1-3
cdr3_nt: TGTGCCAGCAGTGGGGACAGAACTGGAAACACCATATATTTT
cdr3_aa: CASSGDRTGNTIYF

clone_size: NA
d_call: TRBD1
v_call: TRBV29-1
j_call: TRBJ1-4
cdr3_nt: TGCAGCGTTGGAGGACAGGGTGAAAAACTGTTTTTT
cdr3_aa: CSVGGQGEKLFF

clone_size: NA
d_call: NA
v_call: TRBV20-1
j_call: TRBJ1-2
cdr3_nt: TGCAGTGCACTTGAAGGGGGCTACACCTTC
cdr3_aa: CSALEGGYTF

clone_size: NA
d_call: NA
v_call: TRBV14
j_call: TRBJ1-5
cdr3_nt: TGTGCCAGCAGCCAAGGGGTTTATAGCAATCAGCCCCAGCATTTT
cdr3_aa: CASSQGVYSNQPQHF

clone_size: NA
d_call: TRBD1
v_call: TRBV5-1
j_call: TRBJ1-1
cdr3_nt: TGCGCCAGCAGCTTGGGACAGGGGCAGGCGGCTTTCTTT
cdr3_aa: CASSLGQGQAAFF

clone_size: NA
d_call: NA
v_call: TRBV14
j_call: TRBJ1-1
cdr3_nt: TGTGCCAGCAGCCAAGATACGAACACTGAAGCTTTCTTT
cdr3_aa: CASSQDTNTEAFF

clone_size: NA
d_call: TRBD1
v_call: TRBV18
j_call: TRBJ1-3
cdr3_nt: TGTGCCAGCTCCGTGGACAGGGGAGTGATAAACACCATATATTTT
cdr3_aa: CASSVDRGVINTIYF

clone_size: NA
d_call: NA
v_call: TRBV4-2
j_call: TRBJ1-1
cdr3_nt: TGTGCCAGCAGCCAAGATCCGCGTGAAGCTTTCTTT
cdr3_aa: CASSQDPREAFF

clone_size: few
d_call: NA
v_call: TRBV5-6
j_call: TRBJ1-5
cdr3_nt: TGTGCCAGCAGCTTGGGGAATCAGCCCCAGCATTTT
cdr3_aa: CASSLGNQPQHF

clone_size: NA
d_call: NA
v_call: TRBV11-2
j_call: TRBJ2-3
cdr3_nt: TGTGCCAGCAGCTTAGGCGTGGCAGATACGCAGTATTTT
cdr3_aa: CASSLGVADTQYF

clone_size: once
d_call: TRBD1
v_call: TRBV5-1
j_call: TRBJ2-7
cdr3_nt: TGCGCCAGCAGCCTCGGGACAGGGGGCGACGAGCAGTACTTC
cdr3_aa: CASSLGTGGDEQYF

clone_size: NA
d_call: NA
v_call: TRBV4-2
j_call: TRBJ1-3
cdr3_nt: TGTGCCAGCAGCCAAGGGTGGCAGCCTCTCTCTGGAAACACCATATATTTT
cdr3_aa: CASSQGWQPLSGNTIYF

clone_size: NA
d_call: TRBD2
v_call: TRBV10-1
j_call: TRBJ2-3
cdr3_nt: TGCGCCAGCAGTCCCGGGAGGGGAGATACGCAGTATTTT
cdr3_aa: CASSPGRGDTQYF

clone_size: NA
d_call: NA
v_call: TRBV2
j_call: TRBJ2-1
cdr3_nt: TGTGCCAGCAGCCTAGGTCTCTACAATGAGCAGTTCTTC
cdr3_aa: CASSLGLYNEQFF

clone_size: NA
d_call: NA
v_call: TRBV28
j_call: TRBJ1-5
cdr3_nt: TGTGCCAGCAATAGCGATCAGCCCCAGCATTTT
cdr3_aa: CASNSDQPQHF

clone_size: NA
d_call: NA
v_call: TRBV6-5
j_call: TRBJ1-4
cdr3_nt: TGTGCCAGCAGTTACTCGAGCGGGGAAAAACTGTTTTTT
cdr3_aa: CASSYSSGEKLFF